The 29 T cell receptor beta chains below all came from one sample that was sequenced in a study of shared clonotypes between healthy human individuals. Some clones are missing from TCRdb's copy, which holds only in-frame ones; the method was immunoSEQ multiplex PCR. Of around 1.9 million clones listed, approximately 94% were seen once; the top ten hold 1.5% to 2%. The naive CD8 population came from CD45RO-negative cells selected for CCR7, without terminally differentiated effector memory CD45RA+ cells. Sequencing input: naive CD8+ T cells from PBMCs. The receptors shown here come from a man between 18 and 35 years old in good health. Some clones in this sample may be carry-over from other donors' samples.

The V and J genes are TRBV11-2 and TRBJ1-5; D uncertain. Germline V gene sequence: CDR1 SGHAT, CDR2 FQNNGV. The CDR3 is made up of 13 amino acids. The V end was cut by 3 bases, the J end by 6 bases, with 9 bases between. Written as DNA, the CDR3 is TGTGCCAGCAGCTTGGACGTCTTTCAGCCCCAGCATTTT. As protein: CASSLDVFQPQHF.

The chain has TRBV4-1 and TRBJ1-5; D call uncertain. Deletions cut 2 bases from V and 3 bases from J, with 8 bases between. The germline V gene has CDR1 MGHRA and CDR2 YSYEKL. The CDR3 contains 14 residues. The CDR3 coding sequence is TGCGCCAGCAGCCAAAGTGGGTCCAATCAGCCCCAGCATTTT. Protein: CASSQSGSNQPQHF.

J is TRBJ1-4 and V is TRBV7-8; 9 bases match TRBD1. Trimming removed 5 bases from V and 7 bases from J; junction bases left unmatched: 14. CDR3 size: 17 residues. Germline V lookup: CDR1 SGHVS, CDR2 FQNEAQ. The CDR3 loop reads CASSPSTGGPLGEKLFF. The DNA for the CDR3 is TGTGCCAGCAGCCCAAGTACAGGGGGCCCTCTTGGTGAAAAACTGTTTTTT.

V and J are TRBV28 and TRBJ2-3, with a possible D match to TRBD2 (7 bases). Germline CDR1 and CDR2: MDHEN and SYDVKM. V lost 3 bases to trimming and J lost 0 bases, with 28 bases between them. The CDR3 runs 21 residues. The CDR3 is CASSFPRGDTEGGESTDTQYF. CDR3 DNA: TGTGCCAGCAGTTTCCCCCGGGGGGACACGGAGGGAGGTGAAAGCACAGATACGCAGTATTTT.

The CDR3 DNA is TGTGCCAGCAGTTCCTTTGCCGGGACCAGGGCCCATCACGAGCAGTACTTC. Its translation is CASSSFAGTRAHHEQYF. The chain joins TRBV28 to TRBJ2-7; D tentatively reads TRBD1 or TRBD2 (5 bases each). Germline values: CDR1 MDHEN, CDR2 SYDVKM. The CDR3 contains 17 residues. The ends were cut back, 4 bases at V and 5 bases at J, with 24 bases in the middle. Combining the CDR3 with reference TRBV28 and TRBJ2-7 gives the whole variable domain DVKVTQSSRYLVKRTGEKVFLECVQDMDHENMFWYRQDPGLGLRLIYFSYDVKMKEKGDIPEGYSVSREKKERFSLILESASTNQTSMYLCASSSFAGTRAHHEQYFGPGTRLTVT.

The gene calls are TRBV18 and TRBJ2-7, with TRBD1 matching 9 bases. This CDR3 is 16 amino acids long. Trimming at V came to 6 bases and at J to 0 bases, leaving 9 bases not matched to a gene. CDR1 and CDR2 from the germline V gene are KGHSH and LQKENI. The CDR3 region is CASSSGQGRSSYEQYF. For the CDR3, the DNA is TGTGCCAGCTCTTCAGGACAGGGGCGTAGCTCCTACGAGCAGTACTTC.

The chain is built from TRBV7-7 and TRBJ2-7, with a possible D match to TRBD1 (6 bases). V dropped 1 base and J dropped 5 bases, with 9 bases sitting between them. CDR1 and CDR2 (germline): SSHAT, FNYEAQ (reference sequence). CDR3 size: 13 residues. CDR3 nucleotide sequence: TGTGCCAGCAGCTTAGACAGGGTCAACGAGCAGTACTTC. It specifies CASSLDRVNEQYF.

Details on this clone: This sample includes further DNA sequences coding for the same CDR3. The V gene is TRBV5-1, the J gene TRBJ2-1; 11 bases are shared with TRBD2. Per germline, CDR1 SGHRS and CDR2 YFSETQ. The CDR3 has 13 residues. V lost 3 bases, J lost 7 bases, and 0 bases stayed unmatched. The CDR3 loop reads CASSWTSGNEQFF. For the CDR3, the DNA is TGCGCCAGCAGCTGGACTAGCGGGAATGAGCAGTTCTTC. Using reference TRBV5-1 and TRBJ2-1 for the parts outside the CDR3, the full variable domain is KAGVTQTPRYLIKTRGQQVTLSCSPISGHRSVSWYQQTPGQGLQFLFEYFSETQRNKGNFPGRFSGRQFSNSRSEMNVSTLELGDSALYLCASSWTSGNEQFFGPGTRLTVL.

This chain connects TRBV7-9 to TRBJ1-4; D is perhaps TRBD1 (5 bases). CDR1 is SEHNR, CDR2 FQNEAQ, per germline (reference sequence). The V and J ends lost 5 bases and 6 bases respectively, with 16 bases between them. This CDR3 comprises 15 residues. The DNA for the CDR3 is TGTGCCAGCAGCCCAACGGACTGGGGGGATGAAAAACTGTTTTTT. This sequence encodes CASSPTDWGDEKLFF.

The chain has TRBV10-3 and TRBJ2-5; TRBD1 matches 7 bases. The germline V gene has CDR1 ENHRY and CDR2 SYGVKD. With V trimmed by 4 bases and J by 4 bases, 9 bases remained unmatched. The CDR3 contains 15 residues. This CDR3 is CAISGTDRVGETQYF. DNA for the CDR3: TGTGCCATCAGTGGCACTGACAGGGTCGGAGAGACCCAGTACTTC.

The chain carries TRBV29-1 and TRBJ2-3; TRBD2 matches at 8 bases. Germline loops: CDR1 SQVTM, CDR2 ANQGSEA. V shed 7 bases and J 2 bases; nucleotides not matched to a gene: 5. This CDR3 spans 13 amino acids. DNA for the CDR3: TGCAGCGCCCGGGGGGGGACCACAGATACGCAGTATTTT. Protein: CSARGGTTDTQYF.

This clone turned up a few times. At the DNA level, this CDR3 is encoded by other sequences in the same sample as well. The V call is TRBV9, the J call TRBJ1-1; D is undetermined. In germline, CDR1 is SGDLS, CDR2 YYNGEE. V lost 0 bases, J lost 5 bases, and 8 bases lay in between. The CDR3 has 13 residues. The DNA of the CDR3 is TGTGCCAGCAGCGTAGGGGCGGGAACTGAAGCTTTCTTT. It encodes CASSVGAGTEAFF.

The chain combines TRBV4-1 with TRBJ2-7, with 7 bases matching TRBD1. Germline V gene sequence: CDR1 MGHRA, CDR2 YSYEKL. The CDR3 covers 16 residues. V was clipped by 0 bases and J by 2 bases; unmatched bases: 7. The CDR3 protein is CASSQDLRTGAYEQYF. The DNA of the CDR3 is TGCGCCAGCAGCCAAGATTTACGGACAGGAGCCTACGAGCAGTACTTC.

The rearrangement links TRBV5-6 to TRBJ2-7; 10 positions match TRBD1. The length of the CDR3 is 18 residues. Germline lookup yields CDR1 SGHDT and CDR2 YYEEEE. The V segment lost 4 bases and the J segment 5 bases; nucleotides outside the gene matches: 18. The CDR3 nucleotides read TGTGCCAGCAGCCCAATTGCATCCACCGGGACAGGGGTCCACGAGCAGTACTTC. Amino acid sequence: CASSPIASTGTGVHEQYF.

This rearrangement joins TRBV18 to TRBJ2-1; 11 nucleotides line up with TRBD1. V trimming: 0 bases; J trimming: 9 bases; junction bases outside the gene matches: 7. Germline CDR1 reads KGHSH; CDR2 reads LQKENI. CDR3 size: 16 residues. The CDR3 nucleotides read TGTGCCAGCTCACCACCGAAGGGGACAGGGGGGCCTGAGCAGTTCTTC. Translating it yields CASSPPKGTGGPEQFF. Variable domain in full (rest from reference TRBV18 and TRBJ2-1): NAGVMQNPRHLVRRRGQEARLRCSPMKGHSHVYWYRQLPEEGLKFMVYLQKENIIDESGMPKERFSAEFPKEGPSILRIQQVVRGDSAAYFCASSPPKGTGGPEQFFGPGTRLTVL.

The chain combines TRBV13 with TRBJ2-2, with TRBD1 identical over 9 bases. Trimming removed 5 bases from V and 5 bases from J; junction bases left unmatched: 12. Germline V gene data show CDR1 as PRHDT and CDR2 as FYEKMQ (reference sequence). CDR3 length: 17 residues. In DNA form, the CDR3 reads TGTGCCAGCAGCGACCTCCGCGGACAGGGGTTAACCGGGGAGCTGTTTTTT. Its translation is CASSDLRGQGLTGELFF.

V and J are TRBV29-1 and TRBJ1-6, with D maybe TRBD1 (6 bases). CDR1 and CDR2 (germline): SQVTM, ANQGSEA. This CDR3 has 13 amino acids. V was shortened by 7 bases and J by 2 bases, with 9 bases between the two germline ends. CDR3 loop: CSEGVPYNSPLHF. DNA for the CDR3: TGCAGCGAGGGGGTCCCCTATAATTCACCCCTCCACTTT.

The rearrangement links TRBV7-6 to TRBJ2-5; D gene uncertain. V lost 1 base and J 5 bases, leaving 8 bases between the germline ends. The CDR3 totals 13 residues. Germline-derived CDR1 and CDR2 are SGHVS and FNYEAQ. CDR3 residues: CASSLVQFETQYF. In DNA, the CDR3 is TGTGCCAGCAGCTTAGTCCAGTTTGAGACCCAGTACTTC.

The table lists this clone with a count of one. J is TRBJ2-7 and V is TRBV6-4; D may be TRBD1 or TRBD2 (5 bases each). The CDR3 totals 14 residues. Trimming removed 0 bases at V and 6 bases at J, with 12 bases between. CDR1 is MRHNA, CDR2 SNTAGT, per germline. The DNA of the CDR3 is TGTGCCAGCAGTGACTCCGGGGCCGATCTCGAGCAGTACTTC. It yields the protein CASSDSGADLEQYF.

This clone appeared once. At one end the junction does not follow the germline gene, possibly because of a read error. Other DNA sequences in this specimen translate into the identical CDR3. The chain recombines TRBV29-1 with TRBJ1-2; 10 bases match TRBD1. Looked up from germline, CDR1 is SQVTM and CDR2 is ANQGSEA. This CDR3 has 13 residues. The CDR3 bases are TGCAGCGTCCCCGGGACAGGGGAAAATGGTTACACCTTC. As protein: CSVPGTGENGYTF.

The rearrangement joins TRBV5-1 to TRBJ2-7, with 7 nucleotides matching TRBD2. This CDR3 has 14 amino acids. Per the germline V gene, CDR1 is SGHRS and CDR2 is YFSETQ. The V and J ends lost 4 bases and 2 bases, in that order; junction bases with no gene match: 6. As DNA, the CDR3 is TGCGCCAGCAGCGAGCTAGCGGAAACCTACGAGCAGTACTTC. This codes for CASSELAETYEQYF.

The gene calls are TRBV15 and TRBJ2-1; no clear D gene. The V end was cut by 3 bases, the J end by 4 bases, with 1 base between. The CDR3 extends over 11 amino acids. CDR1 and CDR2 from the germline V gene are LNHNV and YYDKDF (reference sequence). The CDR3 DNA reads as TGTGCCACCAGCAGTTACAATGAGCAGTTCTTC. Its translation is CATSSYNEQFF.

The V gene is TRBV7-9, the J gene TRBJ2-3; TRBD2 matches at 9 bases. The ends lost 5 bases at V and 5 bases at J; junction bases unmatched: 8. The CDR3 extends over 15 amino acids. Germline V gene sequence: CDR1 SEHNR, CDR2 FQNEAQ (reference sequence). CDR3 sequence reads: CASSQPSSGRDTQYF. The CDR3 bases are TGTGCCAGCAGCCAACCGAGTAGCGGGAGAGATACGCAGTATTTT.

Remarks on this clone: At the DNA level, this CDR3 is encoded by other sequences in the same sample as well. The chain links TRBV5-4 to TRBJ2-1; no definite D call. This CDR3 is 11 amino acids long. CDR1 and CDR2 (germline): SGHNT, YYREEE (reference sequence). V dropped 1 base and J dropped 6 bases, with 2 bases sitting between them. The CDR3 loop reads CASSLINEQFF. The CDR3 coding sequence is TGTGCCAGCAGCTTGATCAATGAGCAGTTCTTC. The full variable domain, rest sourced from reference TRBV5-4 and TRBJ2-1, is ETGVTQSPTHLIKTRGQQVTLRCSSQSGHNTVSWYQQALGQGPQFIFQYYREEENGRGNFPPRFSGLQFPNYSSELNVNALELDDSALYLCASSLINEQFFGPGTRLTVL.

V usage is TRBV7-9 and J usage is TRBJ1-1; D remains ambiguous. The CDR3 totals 15 residues. Germline assignment: CDR1 SEHNR and CDR2 FQNEAQ (reference sequence). V was trimmed by 2 bases and J by 1 base, leaving 11 bases between them. This CDR3 reads CASSLSSPGNTEAFF. CDR3 DNA sequence: TGTGCCAGCAGCTTATCCTCCCCGGGGAACACTGAAGCTTTCTTT. The variable domain in full, completed from reference TRBV7-9 and TRBJ1-1, reads DTGVSQNPRHKITKRGQNVTFRCDPISEHNRLYWYRQTLGQGPEFLTYFQNEAQLEKSRLLSDRFSAERPKGSFSTLEIQRTEQGDSAMYLCASSLSSPGNTEAFFGQGTRLTVV.

The V gene is TRBV7-9, the J gene TRBJ2-6; tentative D call: TRBD1 (6 bases). V was cut by 8 bases and J by 0 bases, with 14 bases left in between. The length of the CDR3 is 16 residues. In germline, CDR1 is SEHNR, CDR2 FQNEAQ (reference sequence). CDR3 nucleotides: TGTGCCAGCGAAACAGACAGGAGCTCTGGGGCCAACGTCCTGACTTTC. Residues: CASETDRSSGANVLTF.

V is TRBV6-1 and J is TRBJ2-7; 7 bases line up with TRBD2. V was pared by 3 bases and J by 0 bases, with 8 bases of the junction left unmatched. Germline V gene sequence: CDR1 MNHNS, CDR2 SASEGT. This CDR3 comprises 16 residues. The CDR3 DNA sequence: TGTGCCAGCAGTGACCGAAGCGGGATAACCTCCTACGAGCAGTACTTC. Its protein product is CASSDRSGITSYEQYF.

The chain carries TRBV7-9 and TRBJ2-7; tentatively, D is TRBD2 (5 bases). Trimming stripped 5 bases from V and 7 bases from J, with 18 bases between. The CDR3 covers 14 residues. The germline V gene has CDR1 SEHNR and CDR2 FQNEAQ (reference sequence). The CDR3 sequence: CASSPNYRGGEQYF. CDR3 coding DNA: TGTGCCAGCAGCCCCAACTATCGGGGTGGAGAGCAGTACTTC.

This chain uses TRBV20-1 with TRBJ1-5; no clear D. Germline-derived CDR1 and CDR2 are DFQATT and SNEGSKA (reference sequence). The length of the CDR3 is 10 residues. V was trimmed by 5 bases and J by 6 bases, leaving 5 bases between them. CDR3 residues: CSAPGQPQHF. CDR3 DNA: TGCAGTGCTCCTGGTCAGCCCCAGCATTTT.